This T cell receptor beta chain was captured in a study of T cells in Graves' hyperthyroidism and ophthalmopathy. The CDR3 is 13 residues long. Trimming at V came to 4 bases and at J to 8 bases, leaving 6 bases not matched to a gene. Germline V gene data show CDR1 as SGDLS and CDR2 as YYNGEE. Researchers amplified the TCR beta CDR3 regions from RNA transcripts. Using the HTBI primer set, a first-round RT-PCR was run on the TCR CDR3. MiXCR was run by TCRdb on the multiplex PCR reads, yielding one entry per CDR3 protein. This sample has 640,000 or so distinct CDR3 sequences, with over 12% found just once.

Sequenced sample: blood. The TCR was taken from a woman aged 18-29 years with Graves' ophthalmopathy. The chain links TRBV9 to TRBJ2-1; TRBD2 matches at 7 bases. Here the CDR3 reads CASSTRTSDEQFF. CDR3 nucleotide sequence: TGTGCCAGCAGCACCCGGACTAGTGATGAGCAGTTCTTC.